The following is a T cell receptor beta chain sequence with its context. There is no known antigen for this receptor. Base qualities are not recorded, but no much larger clone differs from it by a single base. RNA was extracted with the RNeasy kit and about 0.5 to 1 ug was reverse transcribed using random hexamers. The immunoSEQ multiplex PCR assay, covering 54 Vbeta and 13 Jbeta segments, was used to amplify TCR beta CDR3 regions. PCR amplification bias was corrected by using a synthetic template baseline for primer optimization and computational correction. Regarding the original processing steps: Reads were assigned to V, D and J genes according to IMGT and analyzed in immunoSEQ Analyzer, with only productive sequences retained. To calculate clonality, Shannon entropy was normalized by log2 of the number of productive unique sequences and then subtracted from one. For each patient and control, public and private clones were evaluated within the 100 most prevalent clones. Clones were defined as Susac-specific if absent from the healthy and MS cohorts, from some 1,000 published viral clones and from other ImmuneACCESS disease sequences. TCRdb redid the processing of the public reads, applying fastp at Q25 and MiXCR, and retained in-frame beta chains. Rows merge per CDR3 protein into single entries with the most common DNA and genes. TCRdb's processing, not the authors' own work, is the source of the V and J calls. The sample has around 230,000 distinct CDR3 sequences on record, 95% to 97% of them singletons. 0.08% to 0.11% of the sample lies in the top ten.

This sample is drawn from a study of CD8 T cells in Susac syndrome (dated by TCRdb to 2018 to 2020). General notes on the study: Of the Susac syndrome patients who were sequenced, about 6 had clinically active disease and about 8 were in clinical remission. Repertoire sequencing was used to test whether CD8+ T cell activation and differentiation in Susac syndrome was antigen driven. At blood withdrawal, Susac syndrome patients were therapy-naive, treated with corticosteroids (with IVIg additionally given to some), or treated with IVIg alone. General study outcomes and caveats: The number of individuals in the TCR sequencing and HLA analysis was acknowledged as relatively small. No clonal expansion was detected in the CD4+ T cell repertoire of Susac syndrome patients.

Peripheral blood CD8+ and CD4+ T cells from healthy donors, Susac syndrome patients and multiple sclerosis patients were profiled using high-throughput TCR beta sequencing. Susac syndrome patients met recently defined diagnostic criteria for definite or probable disease. Bulk CD8+ and CD4+ T cells were purified by magnetic negative isolation, whereas CD8+ TEMRA cells were enriched by FACS. Blood was collected in EDTA tubes and processed within 24 hours, with PBMCs isolated through density gradient centrifugation. PBMCs intended for TCR sequencing were cryopreserved in liquid nitrogen and were subsequently thawed in a 37 degrees C water bath. Purity of sorted or isolated CD4+, CD8+ and CD8+ TEMRA cells was at least 90%. The trim is 3 bases for V and 1 base for J, with a gap of 9 bases between the germline ends. Via the germline V gene (reference sequence), CDR1 is DFQATT and CDR2 SNEGSKA. The cysteine opens and the phenylalanine closes a CDR3 of 13 amino acids. Only the CDR3 portion is preserved as DNA: 39 bases, with reading frame beginning at the first base.

Sequenced material: CD4+ T cells from PBMCs. The TCR comes from a human donor with Susac syndrome. The rearrangement combines TRBV20-1 with TRBJ1-1; no D segment can be confidently identified. Read as DNA, the sequence is TGCAGTGCTAGTAAGAAAGGGAACACTGAAGCTTTCTTT. It translates as CSASKKGNTEAFF.